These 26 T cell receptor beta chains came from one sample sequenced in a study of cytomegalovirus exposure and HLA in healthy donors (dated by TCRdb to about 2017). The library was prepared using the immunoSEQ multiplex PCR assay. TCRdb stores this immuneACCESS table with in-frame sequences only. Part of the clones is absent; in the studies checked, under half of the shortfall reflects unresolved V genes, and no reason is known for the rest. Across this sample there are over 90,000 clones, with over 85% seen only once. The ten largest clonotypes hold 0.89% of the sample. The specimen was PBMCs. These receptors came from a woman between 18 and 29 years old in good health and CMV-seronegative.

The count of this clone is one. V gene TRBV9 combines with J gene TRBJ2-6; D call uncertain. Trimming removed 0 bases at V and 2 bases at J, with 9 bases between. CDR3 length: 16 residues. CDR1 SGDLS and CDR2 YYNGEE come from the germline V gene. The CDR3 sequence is CASSVEWLAGANVLTF. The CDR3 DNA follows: TGTGCCAGCAGCGTAGAGTGGTTAGCTGGGGCCAACGTCCTGACTTTC.

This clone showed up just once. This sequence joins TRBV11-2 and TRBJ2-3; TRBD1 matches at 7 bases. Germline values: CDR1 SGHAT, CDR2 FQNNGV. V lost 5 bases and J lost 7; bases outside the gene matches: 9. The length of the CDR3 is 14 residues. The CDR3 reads CASSRPGQRHTQYF. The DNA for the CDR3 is TGTGCCAGCAGCAGACCGGGACAGCGGCATACGCAGTATTTT.

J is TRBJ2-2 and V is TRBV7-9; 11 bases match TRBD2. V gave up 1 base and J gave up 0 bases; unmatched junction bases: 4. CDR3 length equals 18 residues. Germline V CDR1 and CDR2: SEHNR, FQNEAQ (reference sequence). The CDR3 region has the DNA TGTGCCAGCAGCTTAGGACTAGCGGGACCCGCGAACACCGGGGAGCTGTTTTTT. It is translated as CASSLGLAGPANTGELFF.

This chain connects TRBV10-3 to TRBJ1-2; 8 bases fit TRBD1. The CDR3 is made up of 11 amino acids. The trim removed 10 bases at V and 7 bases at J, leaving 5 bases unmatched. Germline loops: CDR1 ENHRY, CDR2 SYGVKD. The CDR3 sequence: CATQGARGYTF. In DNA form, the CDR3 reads TGTGCCACCCAGGGGGCGCGTGGCTACACCTTC.

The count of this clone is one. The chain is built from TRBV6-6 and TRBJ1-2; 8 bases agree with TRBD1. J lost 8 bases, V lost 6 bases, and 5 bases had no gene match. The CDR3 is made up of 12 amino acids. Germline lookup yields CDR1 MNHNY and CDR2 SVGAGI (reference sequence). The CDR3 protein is CASRVDRGGYTF. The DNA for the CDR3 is TGTGCCAGCAGGGTTGACAGGGGCGGCTACACCTTC.

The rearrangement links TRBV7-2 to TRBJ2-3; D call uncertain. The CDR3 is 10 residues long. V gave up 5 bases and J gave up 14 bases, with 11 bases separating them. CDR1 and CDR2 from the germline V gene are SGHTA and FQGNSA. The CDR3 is CASSTLPGYF. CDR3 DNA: TGTGCCAGCAGCACCCTCCCGGGGTATTTT.

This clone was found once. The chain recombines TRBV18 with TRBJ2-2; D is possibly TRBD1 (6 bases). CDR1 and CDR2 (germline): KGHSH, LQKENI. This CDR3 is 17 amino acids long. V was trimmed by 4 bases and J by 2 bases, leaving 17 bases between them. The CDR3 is CASSLLDSLKNTGELFF. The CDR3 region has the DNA TGTGCCAGCTCACTCCTGGACAGTCTAAAAAACACCGGGGAGCTGTTTTTT.

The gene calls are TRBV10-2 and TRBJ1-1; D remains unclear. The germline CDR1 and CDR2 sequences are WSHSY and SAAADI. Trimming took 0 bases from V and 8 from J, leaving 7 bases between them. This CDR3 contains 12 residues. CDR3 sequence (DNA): TGCGCCAGCAGTGAGTCAAAAGCCGAAGCTTTCTTT. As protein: CASSESKAEAFF.

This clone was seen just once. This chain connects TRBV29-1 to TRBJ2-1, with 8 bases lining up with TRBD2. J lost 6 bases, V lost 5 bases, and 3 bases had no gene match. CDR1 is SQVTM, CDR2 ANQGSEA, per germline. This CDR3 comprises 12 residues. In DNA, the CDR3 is TGCAGCGTTAGCGGGAGAGCCAATGAGCAGTTCTTC. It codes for CSVSGRANEQFF.

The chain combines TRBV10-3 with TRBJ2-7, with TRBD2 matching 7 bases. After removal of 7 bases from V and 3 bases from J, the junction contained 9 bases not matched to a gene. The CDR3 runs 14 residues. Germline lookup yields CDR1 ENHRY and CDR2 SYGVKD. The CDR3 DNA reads TGTGCCATCAAAGAGGCCAGCGGGATCTACGAGCAGTACTTC. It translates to CAIKEASGIYEQYF.

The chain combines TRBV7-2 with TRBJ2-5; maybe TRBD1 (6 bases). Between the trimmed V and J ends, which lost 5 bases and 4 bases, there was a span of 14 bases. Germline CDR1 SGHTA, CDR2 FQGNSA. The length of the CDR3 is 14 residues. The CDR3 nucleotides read TGTGCCAGCAGCCAAATAGGACAGTCAGAGACCCAGTACTTC. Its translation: CASSQIGQSETQYF. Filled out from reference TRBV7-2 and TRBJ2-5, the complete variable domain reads GAGVSQSPSNKVTEKGKDVELRCDPISGHTALYWYRQSLGQGLEFLIYFQGNSAPDKSGLPSDRFSAERTGGSVSTLTIQRTQQEDSAVYLCASSQIGQSETQYFGPGTRLLVL.

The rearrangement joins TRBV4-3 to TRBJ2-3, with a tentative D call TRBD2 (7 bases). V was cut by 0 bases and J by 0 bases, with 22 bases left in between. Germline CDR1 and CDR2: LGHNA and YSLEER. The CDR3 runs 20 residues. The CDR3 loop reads CASSQDPDGWGGLSTDTQYF. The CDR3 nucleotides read TGCGCCAGCAGCCAAGACCCTGATGGGTGGGGGGGCTTGAGCACAGATACGCAGTATTTT.

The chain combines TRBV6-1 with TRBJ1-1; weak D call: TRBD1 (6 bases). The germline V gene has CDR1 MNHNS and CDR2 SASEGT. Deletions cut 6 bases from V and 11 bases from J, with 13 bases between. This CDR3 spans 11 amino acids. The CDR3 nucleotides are TGTGCCAGCAGCCAGGGGCCGTGGGCTTTCTTT. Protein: CASSQGPWAFF.

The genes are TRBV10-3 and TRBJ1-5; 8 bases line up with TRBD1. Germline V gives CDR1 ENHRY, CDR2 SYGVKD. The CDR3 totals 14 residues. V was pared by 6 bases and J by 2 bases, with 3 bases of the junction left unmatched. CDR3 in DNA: TGTGCCATCAGACCGGGACAGGGCAATCAGCCCCAGCATTTT. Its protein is CAIRPGQGNQPQHF.

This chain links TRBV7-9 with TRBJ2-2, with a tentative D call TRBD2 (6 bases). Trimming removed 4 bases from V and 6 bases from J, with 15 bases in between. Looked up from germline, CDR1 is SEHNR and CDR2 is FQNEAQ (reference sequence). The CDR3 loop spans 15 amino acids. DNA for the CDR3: TGTGCCAGCAGCTCGGAACCTAGCGTTCCCGGGGAGCTGTTTTTT. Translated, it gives CASSSEPSVPGELFF.

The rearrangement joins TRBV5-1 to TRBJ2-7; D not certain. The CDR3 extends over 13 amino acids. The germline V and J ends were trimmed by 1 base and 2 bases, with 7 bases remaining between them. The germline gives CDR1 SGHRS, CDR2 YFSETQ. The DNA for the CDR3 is TGCGCCAGCAGCTTGAGAGGAGCCTACGAGCAGTACTTC. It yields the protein CASSLRGAYEQYF.

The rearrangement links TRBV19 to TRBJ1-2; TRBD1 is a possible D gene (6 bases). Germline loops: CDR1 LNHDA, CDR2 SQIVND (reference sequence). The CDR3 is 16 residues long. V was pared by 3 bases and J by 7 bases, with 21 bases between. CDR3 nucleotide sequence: TGTGCCAGTAGTATGTTCCAGGGGTCGTTCTTAAGTGGCTACACCTTC. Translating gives CASSMFQGSFLSGYTF.

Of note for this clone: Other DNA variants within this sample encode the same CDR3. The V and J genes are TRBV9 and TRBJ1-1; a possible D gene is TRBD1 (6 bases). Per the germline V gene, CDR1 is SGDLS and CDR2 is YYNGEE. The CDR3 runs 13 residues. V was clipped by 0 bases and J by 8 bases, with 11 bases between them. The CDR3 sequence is CASSVADRREAFF. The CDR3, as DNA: TGTGCCAGCAGCGTAGCTGACAGGCGAGAAGCTTTCTTT.

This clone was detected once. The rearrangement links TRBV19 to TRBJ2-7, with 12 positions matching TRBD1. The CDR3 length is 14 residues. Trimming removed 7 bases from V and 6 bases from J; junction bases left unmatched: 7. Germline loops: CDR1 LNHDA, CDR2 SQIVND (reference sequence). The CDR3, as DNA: TGTGCCAGTATGGGGACAGGGGGCCCCTCCGAGCAGTACTTC. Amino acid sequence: CASMGTGGPSEQYF.

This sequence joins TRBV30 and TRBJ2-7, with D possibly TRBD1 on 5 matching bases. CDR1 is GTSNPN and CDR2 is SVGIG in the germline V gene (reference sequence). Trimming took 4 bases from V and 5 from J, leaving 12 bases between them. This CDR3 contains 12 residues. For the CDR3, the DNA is TGTGCCTGGACCGTCCAGGGTAACGAGCAGTACTTC. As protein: CAWTVQGNEQYF.

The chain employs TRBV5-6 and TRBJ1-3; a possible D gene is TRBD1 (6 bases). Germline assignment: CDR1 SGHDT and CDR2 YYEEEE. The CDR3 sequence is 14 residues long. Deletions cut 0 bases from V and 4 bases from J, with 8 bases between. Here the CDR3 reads CASSLDREGNTIYF. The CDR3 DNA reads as TGTGCCAGCAGCTTGGACAGGGAGGGAAACACCATATATTTT.

The CDR3: CASSLASGTNTGELFF. The DNA for the CDR3 is TGTGCCAGCAGCTTGGCCAGCGGGACGAACACCGGGGAGCTGTTTTTT. The rearrangement uses TRBV7-2 and TRBJ2-2, with 7 bases fitting TRBD2. The germline CDR1 and CDR2 sequences are SGHTA and FQGNSA. The CDR3 extends over 16 amino acids. The junction had 4 bases not matched to a gene; V was cut back by 3 bases and J by 0 bases.

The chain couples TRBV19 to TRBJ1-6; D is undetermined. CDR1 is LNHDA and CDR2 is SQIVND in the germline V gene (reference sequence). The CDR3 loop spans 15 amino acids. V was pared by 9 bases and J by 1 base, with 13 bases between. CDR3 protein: CASTPQASYNSPLHF. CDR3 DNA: TGTGCCAGCACTCCCCAGGCTTCCTATAATTCACCCCTCCACTTT. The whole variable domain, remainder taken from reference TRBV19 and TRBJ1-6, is DGGITQSPKYLFRKEGQNVTLSCEQNLNHDAMYWYRQDPGQGLRLIYYSQIVNDFQKGDIAEGYSVSREKKESFPLTVTSAQKNPTAFYLCASTPQASYNSPLHFGNGTRLTVT.

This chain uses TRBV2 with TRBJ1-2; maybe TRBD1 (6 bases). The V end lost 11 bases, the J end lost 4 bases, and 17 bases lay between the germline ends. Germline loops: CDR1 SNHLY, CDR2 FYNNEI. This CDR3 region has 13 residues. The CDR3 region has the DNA TGTGCCGCGTTGGGGGAGGGGGGCTATGGCTACACCTTC. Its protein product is CAALGEGGYGYTF.

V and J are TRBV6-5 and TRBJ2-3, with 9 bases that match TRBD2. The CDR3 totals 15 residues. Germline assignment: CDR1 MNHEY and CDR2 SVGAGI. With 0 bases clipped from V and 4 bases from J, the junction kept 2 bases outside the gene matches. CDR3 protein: CASSYSWTSADTQYF. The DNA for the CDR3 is TGTGCCAGCAGTTACTCGTGGACTAGCGCAGATACGCAGTATTTT.

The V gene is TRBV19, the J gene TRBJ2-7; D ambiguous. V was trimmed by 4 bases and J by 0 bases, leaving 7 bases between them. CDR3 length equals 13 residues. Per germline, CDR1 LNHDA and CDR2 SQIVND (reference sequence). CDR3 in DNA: TGTGCCAGTAGTAGGTCAGGCTCCTACGAGCAGTACTTC. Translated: CASSRSGSYEQYF.